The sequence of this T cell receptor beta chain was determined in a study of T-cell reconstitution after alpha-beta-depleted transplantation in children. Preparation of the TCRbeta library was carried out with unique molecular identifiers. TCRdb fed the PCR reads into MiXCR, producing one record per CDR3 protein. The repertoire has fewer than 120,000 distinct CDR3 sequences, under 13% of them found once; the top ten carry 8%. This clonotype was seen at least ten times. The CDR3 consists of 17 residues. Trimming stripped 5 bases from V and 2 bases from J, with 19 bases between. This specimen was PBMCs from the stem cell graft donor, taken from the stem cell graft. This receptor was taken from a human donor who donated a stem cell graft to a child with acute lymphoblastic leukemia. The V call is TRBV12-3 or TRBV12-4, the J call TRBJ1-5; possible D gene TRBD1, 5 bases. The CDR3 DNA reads TGTGCCAGCAGTGGGATTGATAGGGGTTTCGGCAATCAGCCCCAGCATTTT. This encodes CASSGIDRGFGNQPQHF.